This entry features one T cell receptor beta chain sequence. Its antigen is not identified. The data derive from a study of beta chain features in type 1 diabetes. Overall study results and limits: When Type 1 diabetes patients were examined, their TCRB CDR3s proved moderately but significantly shorter in all four CD4+ subsets. In the patient group, naive, central memory and Treg TCRB repertoires seemed more alike than in the healthy donor group.

The V gene's germline CDR1 is MDHEN and CDR2 SYDVKM. The CDR3 runs 13 residues. Trimming removed 3 bases at V and 2 bases at J, with 5 bases between. What was sequenced were expressed TCRB transcripts, since all of the isolated RNA had been reverse transcribed. Assay used: immunoSEQ multiplex PCR; TCRdb lists only in-frame clones, some missing. The repertoire holds hundreds of thousands of clones, with more than 13% as singletons. The clonotype originates from a man aged 18 to 29 with type 1 diabetes. Sequencing used naive CD4+ T cells from blood. V usage is TRBV28 and J usage is TRBJ1-3; D call uncertain. CDR3 protein: CASSLRAGNTIYF. As DNA, the CDR3 is TGTGCCAGCAGTTTGAGGGCTGGAAACACCATATATTTT.